The rows below give T cell receptor beta chains drawn from one sample of a study of OX40 agonist ivuxolimab in advanced cancers. The protocol was immunoSEQ multiplex PCR, while the TCRdb copy is restricted to in-frame clones and leaves out a portion. The table has around 46,000 clones, around 90% seen once; the top ten hold 50% to 60%. Sample: CD4+ or CD8+ T cells sorted from blood, taken in a trial of the OX40 agonist ivuxolimab. These receptors were collected from an adult with an advanced solid tumor such as melanoma, head and neck, liver or kidney cancer. CDR3s include the opening cysteine and the closing phenylalanine or tryptophan.

cdr3_aa,j_call,v_call
CASSRGDSREAFF,TRBJ1-1,TRBV6-5
CASSQGQGGTEAFF,TRBJ1-1,TRBV7-9
CASSYRTSGRVLGETQYF,TRBJ2-5,TRBV5-6
CASSAWTGAIQETQYF,TRBJ2-5,TRBV9
CASSSPGQAVGYTF,TRBJ1-2,TRBV5-4
CASSPHGREDTEAFF,TRBJ1-1,TRBV7-8
CASSLEPGEETQYF,TRBJ2-5,TRBV5-4
CASSYSPGNQPQHF,TRBJ1-5,TRBV6-6
CASSSGQGVNYGYTF,TRBJ1-2,TRBV5-4
CASSETVGGAPLYGYTF,TRBJ1-2,TRBV6-1
CASSESPLNAFF,TRBJ1-1,TRBV10-2
CASSPTGSHYGYTF,TRBJ1-2,TRBV18